This paragraph reports one T cell receptor beta chain. Trimming shortened V by 3 bases and J by 3 bases, and 11 bases separated the two germline ends. The CDR3 has 14 residues. Reverse transcription of roughly 0.5 to 1 ug RNA was performed with random hexamers. TCRdb processed the immunoSEQ multiplex PCR reads anew with MiXCR; each CDR3 protein has one entry. The table includes approximately 190,000 distinct CDR3 sequences, roughly 94% detected once. These data belong to a study of CD8 T cells in Susac syndrome. The V call is TRBV12-3 or TRBV12-4, the J call TRBJ1-1; perhaps TRBD1 as D (5 bases). The sample taken for sequencing was CD8+ T cells from PBMCs. This receptor was taken from a human donor with Susac syndrome. CDR3 loop: CASSFPGRDTEAFF. CDR3 coding DNA: TGTGCCAGCAGTTTCCCAGGGAGGGACACTGAAGCTTTCTTT.